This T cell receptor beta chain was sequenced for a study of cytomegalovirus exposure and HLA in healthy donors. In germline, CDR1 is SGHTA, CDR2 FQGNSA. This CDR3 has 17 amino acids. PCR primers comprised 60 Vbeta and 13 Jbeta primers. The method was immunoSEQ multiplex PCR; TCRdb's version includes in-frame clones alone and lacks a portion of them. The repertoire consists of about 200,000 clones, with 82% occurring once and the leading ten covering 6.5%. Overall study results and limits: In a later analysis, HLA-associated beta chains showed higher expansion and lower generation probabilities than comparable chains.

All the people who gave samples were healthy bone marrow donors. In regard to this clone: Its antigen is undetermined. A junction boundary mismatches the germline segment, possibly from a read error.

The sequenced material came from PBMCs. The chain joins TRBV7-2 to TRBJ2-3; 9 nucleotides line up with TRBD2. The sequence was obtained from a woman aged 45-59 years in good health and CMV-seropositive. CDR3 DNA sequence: TGTGCCAGCAACTTAGCCCCTTTAAGGACTAGCGTGGGTACGCAGTATTTT. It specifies CASNLAPLRTSVGTQYF.